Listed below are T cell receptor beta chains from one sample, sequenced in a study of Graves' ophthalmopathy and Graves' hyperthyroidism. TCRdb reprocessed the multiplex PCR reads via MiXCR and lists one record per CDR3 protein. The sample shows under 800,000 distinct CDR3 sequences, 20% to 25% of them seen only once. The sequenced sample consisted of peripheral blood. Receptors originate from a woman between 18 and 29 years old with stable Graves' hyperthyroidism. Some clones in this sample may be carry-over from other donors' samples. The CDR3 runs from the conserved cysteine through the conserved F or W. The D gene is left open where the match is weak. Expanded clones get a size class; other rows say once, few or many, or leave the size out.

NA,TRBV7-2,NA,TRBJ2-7,CASTQRRGSYEQYF,TGTGCCAGCACCCAAAGGAGGGGGTCCTACGAGCAGTACTTC
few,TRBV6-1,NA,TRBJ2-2,CASSLLKGELFF,TGTGCCAGCAGCCTCCTGAAAGGGGAGCTGTTTTTT
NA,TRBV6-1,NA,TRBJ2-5,CASSEGTPQETQYF,TGTGCCAGCAGTGAAGGGACACCCCAAGAGACCCAGTACTTC
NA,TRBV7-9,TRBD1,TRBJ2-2,CASSSRTGSGELFF,TGTGCCAGCAGCTCTAGGACAGGGTCCGGGGAGCTGTTTTTT
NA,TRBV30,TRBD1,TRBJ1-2,CAWDLTGGANGYTF,TGTGCCTGGGATCTTACAGGGGGCGCAAATGGCTACACCTTC
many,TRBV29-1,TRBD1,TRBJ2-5,CSVEKGQGETQYF,TGCAGCGTTGAGAAGGGACAGGGGGAGACCCAGTACTTC
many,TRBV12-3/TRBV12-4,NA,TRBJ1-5,CASSLRHNGQPQHF,TGTGCCAGCAGTTTACGGCACAACGGTCAGCCCCAGCATTTT
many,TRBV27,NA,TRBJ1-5,CASSLGGDANQPQHF,TGTGCCAGCAGTTTAGGGGGGGATGCCAATCAGCCCCAGCATTTT
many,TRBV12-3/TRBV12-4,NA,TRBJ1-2,CASSLGRGLLYGYTF,TGTGCCAGCAGTTTAGGGCGTGGTCTTCTCTATGGCTACACCTTC
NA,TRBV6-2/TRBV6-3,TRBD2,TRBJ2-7,CASSYSSSGRAISYDQYF,TGTGCCAGCAGTTACAGTTCTAGCGGGAGGGCCATATCCTACGATCAGTACTTC
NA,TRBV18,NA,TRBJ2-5,CASSLGEPGLTSGTQYF,TGTGCCAGCTCACTGGGAGAGCCGGGACTCACCTCCGGGACCCAGTACTTC
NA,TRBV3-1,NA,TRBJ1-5,CASSQRGVSNQPQHF,TGTGCCAGCAGCCAACGGGGGGTAAGCAATCAGCCCCAGCATTTT
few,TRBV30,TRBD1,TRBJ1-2,CAWRGRDRGSWSYGYTF,TGTGCCTGGAGAGGCCGGGACAGGGGCTCTTGGAGCTATGGCTACACCTTC
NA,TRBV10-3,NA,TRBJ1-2,CAISESQARLGYTF,TGTGCCATCAGTGAGTCTCAGGCTCGATTAGGCTACACCTTC
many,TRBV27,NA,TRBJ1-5,CASSDQGLGNQPQHF,TGTGCCAGCAGCGACCAGGGTCTTGGCAATCAGCCCCAGCATTTT
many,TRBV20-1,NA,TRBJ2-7,CSARTDNRYEQYF,TGCAGTGCTAGAACAGATAATAGGTACGAGCAGTACTTC
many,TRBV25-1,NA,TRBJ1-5,CASSEEDSNQPQHF,TGTGCCAGCAGTGAAGAGGATAGCAATCAGCCCCAGCATTTT
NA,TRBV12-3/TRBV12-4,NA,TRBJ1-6,CASSLDTSYNSPLHF,TGTGCCAGCAGTTTGGACACTTCCTATAATTCACCCCTCCACTTT
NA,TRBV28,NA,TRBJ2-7,CASSLMGTRPEEQYF,TGTGCCAGCAGTTTAATGGGGACCAGGCCTGAAGAGCAGTACTTC
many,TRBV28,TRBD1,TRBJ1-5,CASSRQGADQPQHF,TGTGCCAGCAGTAGACAGGGGGCCGATCAGCCCCAGCATTTT
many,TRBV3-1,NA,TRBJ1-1,CASSQGWDGTEAFF,TGTGCCAGCAGCCAAGGGTGGGATGGCACTGAAGCTTTCTTT
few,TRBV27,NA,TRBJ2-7,CASSLSRPGLSHF,TGTGCCAGCAGTTTATCTAGACCGGGCCTCTCTCACTTC
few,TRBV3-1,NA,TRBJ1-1,CASSQVGGHEAFF,TGTGCCAGCAGCCAAGTAGGGGGGCATGAAGCTTTCTTT
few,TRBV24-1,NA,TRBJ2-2,CATSEGGSTGELFF,TGTGCCACCAGTGAAGGGGGGAGCACCGGGGAGCTGTTTTTT
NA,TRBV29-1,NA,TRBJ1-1,CSVELRGAMNTEAFF,TGCAGCGTTGAGTTGCGGGGGGCAATGAACACTGAAGCTTTCTTT
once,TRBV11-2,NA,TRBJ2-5,CASSRTPQETQYF,TGTGCCAGCAGTAGGACACCCCAAGAGACCCAGTACTTC
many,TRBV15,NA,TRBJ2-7,CATSKDRGRGYEQYF,TGTGCCACCAGCAAAGACCGGGGGAGGGGGTACGAGCAGTACTTC
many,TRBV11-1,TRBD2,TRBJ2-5,CASSMGTSGFQETQYF,TGTGCCAGCAGCATGGGGACTAGCGGGTTCCAAGAGACCCAGTACTTC
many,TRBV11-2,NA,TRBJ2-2,CASSPNAGRNTGELFF,TGTGCCAGCAGCCCCAATGCGGGACGGAACACCGGGGAGCTGTTTTTT
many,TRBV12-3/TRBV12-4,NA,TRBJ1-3,CASSDTGFGNTIYF,TGTGCCAGCAGTGATACAGGGTTTGGAAACACCATATATTTT
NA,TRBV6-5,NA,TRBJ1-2,CASSYDGGGGYGYTF,TGTGCCAGCAGTTACGACGGCGGGGGAGGCTATGGCTACACCTTC
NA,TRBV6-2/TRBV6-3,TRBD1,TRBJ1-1,CASNRGQANTEAFF,TGTGCCAGCAACCGAGGACAGGCGAACACTGAAGCTTTCTTT
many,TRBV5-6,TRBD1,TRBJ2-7,CASSPGLGQGVDYEQYF,TGTGCCAGCAGCCCTGGGTTGGGACAGGGGGTGGACTACGAGCAGTACTTC